The clone carrying this T cell receptor (beta chain) showed up just once. Its antigen is unknown. This specimen belongs to a study of cytomegalovirus exposure and HLA in healthy donors. Study overall: Clustering assigned about 79% of the approximately 400 genotyped donors to the Caucasian-associated ancestry cluster.

Study results and caveats: Being productive about 87% or about 30% of the time was typical of most TCR beta V segments in an earlier analysis. It was fewer than 200 TCR beta chains that were listed as cytomegalovirus-associated.

The PCR ran on 60 Vbeta and 13 Jbeta primers. TCRdb keeps only in-frame clones here, not all; method: immunoSEQ multiplex PCR. The sample lists about 140,000 clones, 70% to 80% occurring once. Trimming pared 2 bases from V and 3 bases from J, leaving 11 bases between. CDR3 length equals 15 residues. CDR1 and CDR2 (germline): KGHSH, LQKENI. This chain links TRBV18 with TRBJ1-3; D is undetermined. This clonotype was sampled from a woman between 45 and 60 years old in good health and CMV-seronegative. The sample was PBMCs. The chain's CDR3 is CASSPNVQVGNTIYF. CDR3 nucleotide sequence: TGTGCCAGCTCACCAAATGTCCAGGTTGGAAACACCATATATTTT.